A single TCR beta chain is shown here with its context. Ten or more counts support this clonotype. What this receptor recognizes is not known. Base qualities are not recorded, but no much larger clone differs from it by a single base. The data were taken from a study of regulatory T cells in long-lasting Graves disease (dated by TCRdb to the early 2020s). Regarding the complete study: Antithyroid drugs had been taken for less than 3 months by newly diagnosed Graves' disease patients. Patients with persistent Graves' disease were compared with patients with newly diagnosed Graves' disease using TCR sequencing and RNA sequencing of peripheral blood. The study was registered as a clinical trial and conducted in China. A total of some 33 samples were covered by TCR sequencing, comprising 13 persistent and 20 or so newly diagnosed Graves' disease patients.

Explained via the paper, the time point label denotes: newly diagnosed GD, antithyroid drugs for less than 3 months. For both TCR sequencing and RNA sequencing, RNA was extracted from PBMCs using TRIzol. The diagnosis of Graves' disease was made according to American Thyroid Association guidelines. Patients for the study were recruited at an endocrinology department in Xi'an, China. Each patient gave 9 to 10 milliliters of peripheral blood, collected in an EDTA anticoagulant tube. Ficoll Paque Plus density gradient separation was used to isolate PBMCs, and no additional T cell sorting was done. An Agilent 2100 Bioanalyzer and agarose gel were used to check RNA quality, and a NanoDrop 2000 was used to measure RNA concentration. From the cysteine up to the phenylalanine, the CDR3 has a length of 16 residues. CDR3 DNA is the only sequence kept; it has 48 bases, read in frame from the first base. From a lookup of the germline V gene (reference sequence), CDR1 and CDR2 are LGHDT and YNNKEL. V loses 1 base at its end and J loses 7 bases; junction bases beyond the gene matches: 7.

The method behind the library was multiplex PCR. The instrument was an Illumina HiSeq 4000. To build TCR beta libraries, CDR3 regions were amplified by Arm-PCR using iRepertoire HTBI primers. Before sequencing, the PCR products underwent gel purification. As for the original processing: Across samples, roughly 60 TRBV and roughly 15 TRBJ segments were identified and used for gene usage analysis of CDR3 amino acid clonotypes. COPE and FqMerger were used to merge filtered high-quality paired reads into contigs. Contigs were aligned with BLAST to IMGT TRBV, TRBD and TRBJ reference genes, and CDR3 was defined per IMGT. Any clonotype with a frequency above 0.1% was counted as a highly expanded clone. Shannon entropy served as the measure of repertoire diversity, while the Gini coefficient captured V-J evenness. A clonotype was considered public if more than one individual shared it. TCRdb reprocessed the public reads (quality trimming at Q25 with fastp, clone calling with MiXCR) and kept in-frame beta chains. Each entry merges the rows of one CDR3 protein and shows their most common DNA and genes. TCRdb, not the authors, supplied the V and J calls. This sample is represented by about 310,000 distinct CDR3 sequences; approximately 20% of them were singletons. The ten largest clones capture about 39% of the sample.

The paper's findings and limits, for the study overall: Persistent patients shared more public clonotypes among themselves (2,741) than newly diagnosed patients did (approximately 870). Peripheral blood alone was examined, since thyroid tissue, which constituted the primary lesion, could not be accessed. Sequencing and analysis were limited to the TCR beta chain. Compared with newly diagnosed patients, patients with persistent Graves' disease had lower TCR Shannon entropy and fewer highly expanded clones, which suggests clonal expansion. The small sample size was acknowledged by the authors as a limitation that may reduce accuracy. Persistent disease showed preferential use of TRBV28, TRBJ1-2 and TRBJ2-5, whereas newly diagnosed disease favored TRBV20-1 and TRBJ2-1.

The receptor was isolated from a female donor with Graves disease. Recombination joined TRBV3-1 with TRBJ1-2; 12 junctional bases match TRBD1. Sequenced here: peripheral blood mononuclear cells (PBMCs), sampled at new diagnosis, from a patient treated with antithyroid drugs. The DNA reads TGTGCCAGCAGCCAAGGACCGGGACAGGGGGCAGGTGGCTACACCTTC. It is translated as CASSQGPGQGAGGYTF. This CDR3, with the reference TRBV3-1 and TRBJ1-2 proteins standing in past its ends, gives the full variable domain DTAVSQTPKYLVTQMGNDKSIKCEQNLGHDTMYWYKQDSKKFLKIMFSYNNKELIINETVPNRFSPKSPDKAHLNLHINSLELGDSAVYFCASSQGPGQGAGGYTFGSGTRLTVV.